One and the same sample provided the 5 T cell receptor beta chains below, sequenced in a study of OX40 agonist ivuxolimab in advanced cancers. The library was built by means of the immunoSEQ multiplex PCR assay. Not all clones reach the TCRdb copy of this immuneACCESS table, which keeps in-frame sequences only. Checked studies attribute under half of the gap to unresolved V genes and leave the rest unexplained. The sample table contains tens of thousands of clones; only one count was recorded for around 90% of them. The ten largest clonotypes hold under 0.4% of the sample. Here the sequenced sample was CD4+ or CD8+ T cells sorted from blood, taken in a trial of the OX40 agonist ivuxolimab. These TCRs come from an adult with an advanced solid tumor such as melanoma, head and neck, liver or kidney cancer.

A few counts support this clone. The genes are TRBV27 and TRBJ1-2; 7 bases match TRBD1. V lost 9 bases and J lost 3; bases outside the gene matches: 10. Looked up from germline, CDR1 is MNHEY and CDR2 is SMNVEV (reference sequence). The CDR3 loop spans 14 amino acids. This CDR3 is CASNKGAGDYGYTF. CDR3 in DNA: TGTGCCAGTAATAAGGGGGCGGGGGACTATGGCTACACCTTC.

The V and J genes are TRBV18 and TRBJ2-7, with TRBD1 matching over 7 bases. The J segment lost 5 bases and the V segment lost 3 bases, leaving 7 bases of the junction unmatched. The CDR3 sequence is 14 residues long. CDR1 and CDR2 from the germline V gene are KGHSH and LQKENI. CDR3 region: CASSPLTGSNEQYF. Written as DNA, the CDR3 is TGTGCCAGCTCACCGTTGACAGGGTCCAACGAGCAGTACTTC. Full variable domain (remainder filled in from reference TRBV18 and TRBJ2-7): NAGVMQNPRHLVRRRGQEARLRCSPMKGHSHVYWYRQLPEEGLKFMVYLQKENIIDESGMPKERFSAEFPKEGPSILRIQQVVRGDSAAYFCASSPLTGSNEQYFGPGTRLTVT.

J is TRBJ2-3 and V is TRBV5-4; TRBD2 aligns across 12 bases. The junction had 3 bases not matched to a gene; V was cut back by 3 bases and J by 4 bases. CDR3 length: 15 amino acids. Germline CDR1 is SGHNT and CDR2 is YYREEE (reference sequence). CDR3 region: CASSWTSGIADTQYF. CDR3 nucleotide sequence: TGTGCCAGCAGCTGGACTAGCGGGATTGCAGATACGCAGTATTTT.

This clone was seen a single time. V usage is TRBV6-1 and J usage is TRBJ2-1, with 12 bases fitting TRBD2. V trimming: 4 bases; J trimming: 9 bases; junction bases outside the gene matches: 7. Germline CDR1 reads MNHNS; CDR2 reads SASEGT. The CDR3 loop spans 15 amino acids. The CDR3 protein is CASSGLAGVISEQFF. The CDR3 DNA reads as TGTGCCAGCAGTGGACTAGCGGGAGTAATCAGTGAGCAGTTCTTC.

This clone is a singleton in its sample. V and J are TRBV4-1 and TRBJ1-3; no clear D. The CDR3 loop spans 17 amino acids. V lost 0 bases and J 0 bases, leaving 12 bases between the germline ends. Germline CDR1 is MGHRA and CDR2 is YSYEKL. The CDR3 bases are TGCGCCAGCAGCCAAGAGAAGGCGGTTCTCTCTGGAAACACCATATATTTT. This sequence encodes CASSQEKAVLSGNTIYF.